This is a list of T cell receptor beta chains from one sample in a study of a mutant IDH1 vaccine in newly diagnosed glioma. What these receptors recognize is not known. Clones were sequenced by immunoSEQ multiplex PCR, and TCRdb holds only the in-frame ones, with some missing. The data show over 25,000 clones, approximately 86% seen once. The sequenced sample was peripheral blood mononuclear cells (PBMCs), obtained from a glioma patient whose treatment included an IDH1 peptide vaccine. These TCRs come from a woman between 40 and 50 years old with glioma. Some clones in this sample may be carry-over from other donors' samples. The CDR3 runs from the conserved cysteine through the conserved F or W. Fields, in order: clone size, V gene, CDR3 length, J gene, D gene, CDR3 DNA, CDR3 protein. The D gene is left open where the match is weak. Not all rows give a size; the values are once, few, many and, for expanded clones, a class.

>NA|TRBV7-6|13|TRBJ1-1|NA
TGTGCCAGCAGCCTAGATAAGAACACTGAAGCTTTCTTT
CASSLDKNTEAFF
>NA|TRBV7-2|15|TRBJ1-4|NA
TGTGCCAGCAGCCCAAGGACGGCAACTAATGAAAAACTGTTTTTT
CASSPRTATNEKLFF
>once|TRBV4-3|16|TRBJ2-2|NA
TGCGCCAGCAGCCAAGGAGGAGGGCTGAACACCGGGGAGCTGTTTTTT
CASSQGGGLNTGELFF
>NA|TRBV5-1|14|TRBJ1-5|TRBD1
TGCGCCAGCAGCTTGACAGGGGGCAATCAGCCCCAGCATTTT
CASSLTGGNQPQHF
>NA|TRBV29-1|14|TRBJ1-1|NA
TGCAGCTCTCTCCGGGCCCGCATGAACACTGAAGCTTTCTTT
CSSLRARMNTEAFF
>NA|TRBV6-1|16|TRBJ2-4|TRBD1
TGTGCCAGCAGTGGTGGGGCGAACAGGGGAAAAAACATTCAGTACTTC
CASSGGANRGKNIQYF
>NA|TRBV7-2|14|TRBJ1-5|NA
TGTGCCAGCAGCTTAGCGGGGGGAAATCAGCCCCAGCATTTT
CASSLAGGNQPQHF
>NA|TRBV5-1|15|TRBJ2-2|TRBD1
TGCGCCAGCAGCCTAGGGACAGGGGGCACCGGGGAGCTGTTTTTT
CASSLGTGGTGELFF
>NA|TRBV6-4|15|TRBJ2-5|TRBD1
TGTGCCAGCAGTGCCGGGACAGGGGGCGCAGAGACCCAGTACTTC
CASSAGTGGAETQYF
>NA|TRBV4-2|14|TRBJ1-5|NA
TGTGCCAGCAGCCAAGACAGTGGGGGGTGGCCCCAGCATTTT
CASSQDSGGWPQHF
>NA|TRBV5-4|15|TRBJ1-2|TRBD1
TGTGCCAGCAGCTTGGGGGGCACAGGGGTCGATGGCTACACCTTC
CASSLGGTGVDGYTF
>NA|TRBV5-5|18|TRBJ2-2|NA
TGTGCCAGCAGCCCTGGGACCTTTTACCGTTTAAACACCGGGGAGCTGTTTTTT
CASSPGTFYRLNTGELFF
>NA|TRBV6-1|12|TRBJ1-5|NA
TGTGCCAGCAGTGCCCTTTCCATGCCCCAGCATTTT
CASSALSMPQHF
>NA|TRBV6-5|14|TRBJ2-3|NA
TGTGCCAGCAGTTACGGGGGAGGGGGGCGTACGCAGTATTTT
CASSYGGGGRTQYF
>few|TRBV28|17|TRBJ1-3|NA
TGTGCCAGCAGTGCACCCGCTAGGGAATGGGTTGGAAACACCATATATTTT
CASSAPAREWVGNTIYF
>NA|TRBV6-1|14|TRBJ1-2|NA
TGTGCCAGCACCTCCAGAGCAGGGGATCGGGGCTACACCTTC
CASTSRAGDRGYTF
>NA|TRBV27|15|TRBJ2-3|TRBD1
TGTGCCAGCAGTCCACAGGGGGTTTTCACAGATACGCAGTATTTT
CASSPQGVFTDTQYF
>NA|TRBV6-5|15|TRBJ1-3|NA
TGTGCCAGCGGGCGGGGGGTTGAATCTGGAAACACCATATATTTT
CASGRGVESGNTIYF
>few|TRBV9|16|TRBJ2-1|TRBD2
TGTGCCAGCAGCGTAGAGGGACTAGCCGTTCTTCGAGAGCAGTTCTTC
CASSVEGLAVLREQFF
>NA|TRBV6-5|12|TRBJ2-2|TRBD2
TGTGCCAGCGGACTAGCTGGCGGGGAGCTGTTTTTT
CASGLAGGELFF
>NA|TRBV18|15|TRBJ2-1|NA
TGTGCCAGCTCACCTTGGTTTAGCTCCTACAATGAGCAGTTCTTC
CASSPWFSSYNEQFF
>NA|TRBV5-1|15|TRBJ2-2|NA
TGCGCCAGCAGAACCGGGACCCAAGGCGCCGGGGAGCTGTTTTTT
CASRTGTQGAGELFF
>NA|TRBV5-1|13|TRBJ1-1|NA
TGCGCCAGCACCGGCGGAGGGATCACTGAAGCTTTCTTT
CASTGGGITEAFF
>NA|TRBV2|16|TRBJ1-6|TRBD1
TGTGCCAGCAGTGAGGGACAGGGCGGGTTGGATTCACCCCTCCACTTT
CASSEGQGGLDSPLHF
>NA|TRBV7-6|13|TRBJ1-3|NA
TGTGCCAGCAGCCCCTCCTCTGGAAACACCATATATTTT
CASSPSSGNTIYF
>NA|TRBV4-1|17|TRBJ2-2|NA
TGCGCCAGCAGCCTAAGGAACGGGAGATTCAACACCGGGGAGCTGTTTTTT
CASSLRNGRFNTGELFF
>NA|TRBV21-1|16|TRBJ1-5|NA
TGTGCCAGCAGCAATGGGGTCCCGGACTCCGGTCAGCCCCAGCATTTT
CASSNGVPDSGQPQHF
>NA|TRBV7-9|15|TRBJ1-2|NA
TGTGCCAGCAGCTTATCGACGGGGAGGGACTATGGCTACACCTTC
CASSLSTGRDYGYTF
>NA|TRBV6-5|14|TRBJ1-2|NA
TGTGCCAGCAGTTACGAAGGGTTCGGGTATGGCTACACCTTC
CASSYEGFGYGYTF
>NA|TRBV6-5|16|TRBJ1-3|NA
TGTGCCAGCAGTTATTTACCCCCTTACCCTGGAAACACCATATATTTT
CASSYLPPYPGNTIYF
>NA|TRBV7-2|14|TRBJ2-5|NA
TGTGCCAGCAGCTTAAATCCGGTCGAAGAGACCCAGTACTTC
CASSLNPVEETQYF
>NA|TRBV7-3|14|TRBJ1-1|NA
TGTGCCAGCAGCTTGGGGGGTCGGAACACTGAAGCTTTCTTT
CASSLGGRNTEAFF
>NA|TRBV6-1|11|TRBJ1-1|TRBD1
TGTGCCAGCAGCGGACAGGGGTCAGCTTTCTTT
CASSGQGSAFF
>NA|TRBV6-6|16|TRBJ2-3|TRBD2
TGTGCCAGCAGATTTGCCGCGGGAGGGCAAACAGATACGCAGTATTTT
CASRFAAGGQTDTQYF
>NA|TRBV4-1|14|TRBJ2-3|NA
TGCGCCAGCAGCCGGGACTCCCGCCCAGATACGCAGTATTTT
CASSRDSRPDTQYF
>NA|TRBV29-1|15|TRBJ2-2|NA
TGCAGCGTTGTCAAGGGAGGGACAGCTACCGGGGAGCTGTTTTTT
CSVVKGGTATGELFF
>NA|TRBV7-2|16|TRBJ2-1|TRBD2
TGTGCCAGCAGCATCGGACTAGCGGGGGGAGATAATGAGCAGTTCTTC
CASSIGLAGGDNEQFF
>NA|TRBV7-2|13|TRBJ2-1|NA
TGTGCCAGCAGCCCGTTTATGGGGGGTGAGCAGTTCTTC
CASSPFMGGEQFF
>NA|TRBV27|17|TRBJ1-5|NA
TGTGCCAGCAGTTTCACTCGAATGGGGCATAGCAATCAGCCCCAGCATTTT
CASSFTRMGHSNQPQHF
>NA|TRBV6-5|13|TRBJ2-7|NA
TGTGCCAGCAGCAACACAGGGACCTACGAGCAGTACTTC
CASSNTGTYEQYF
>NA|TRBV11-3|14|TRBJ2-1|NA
TGTGCCAGCAGCTTAGAGGGTTTGGACAATGAGCAGTTCTTC
CASSLEGLDNEQFF
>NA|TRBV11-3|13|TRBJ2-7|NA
TGTGCCAGCAGTGTGGGAGTTACCTACGAGCAGTACTTC
CASSVGVTYEQYF
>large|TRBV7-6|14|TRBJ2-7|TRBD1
TGTGCCAGCAGCTTGGGACAGGGAGGGATCGAGCAGTACTTC
CASSLGQGGIEQYF
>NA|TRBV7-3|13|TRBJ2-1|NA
TGTGCCAGCAGCAAACCCCCCGCCGGAGAGCAGTTCTTC
CASSKPPAGEQFF
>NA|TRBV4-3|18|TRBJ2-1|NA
TGCGCCAGCAGCCAGAGGGGTCATGCGCGGGGGACAAGAAATGAGCAGTTCTTC
CASSQRGHARGTRNEQFF
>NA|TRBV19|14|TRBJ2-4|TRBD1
TGTGCCAGCCCTCAAAGGGACAGTCAAAACATTCAGTACTTC
CASPQRDSQNIQYF
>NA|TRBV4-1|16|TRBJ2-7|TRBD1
TGCGCCAGCAGCCAAAGCTCCGGGACAGGGAGCCACGAGCAGTACTTC
CASSQSSGTGSHEQYF
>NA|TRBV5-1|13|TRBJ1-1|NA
TGCGCCAGCGGGGGGGTTGGCGACACTGAAGCTTTCTTT
CASGGVGDTEAFF
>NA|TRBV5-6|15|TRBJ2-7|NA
TGTGCCAGCAGCTTGACCTCTCAGCGGCCCTACGAGCAGTACTTC
CASSLTSQRPYEQYF
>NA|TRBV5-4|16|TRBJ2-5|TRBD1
TGTGCCAGCAGCTCGGGACAGGCACTAACGGGGGAGACCCAGTACTTC
CASSSGQALTGETQYF